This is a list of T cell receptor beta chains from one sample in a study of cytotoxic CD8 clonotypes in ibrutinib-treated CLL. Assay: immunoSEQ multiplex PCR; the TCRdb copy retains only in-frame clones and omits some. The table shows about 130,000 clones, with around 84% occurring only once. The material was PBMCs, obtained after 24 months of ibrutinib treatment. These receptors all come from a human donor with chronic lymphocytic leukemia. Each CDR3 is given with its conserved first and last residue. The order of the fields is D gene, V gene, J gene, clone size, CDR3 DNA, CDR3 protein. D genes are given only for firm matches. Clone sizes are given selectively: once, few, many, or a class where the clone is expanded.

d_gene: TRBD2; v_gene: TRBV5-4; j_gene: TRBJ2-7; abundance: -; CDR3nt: TGTGCCAGCAGCTTGGCCGCCGGGGGGTCCTACGAGCAGTACTTC; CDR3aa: CASSLAAGGSYEQYF
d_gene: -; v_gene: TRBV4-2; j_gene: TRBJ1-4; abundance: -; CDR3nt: TGTGCCAGCAGCCAAGGTGATCTCTCAGGGGCGGGAGAAAAACTGTTTTTT; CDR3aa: CASSQGDLSGAGEKLFF
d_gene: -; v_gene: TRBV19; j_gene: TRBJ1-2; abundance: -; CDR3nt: TGTGCCAGTAGTATGACGGCTGGCACGAACTATGGCTACACCTTC; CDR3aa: CASSMTAGTNYGYTF
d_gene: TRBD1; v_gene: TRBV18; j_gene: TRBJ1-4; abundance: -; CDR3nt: TGTGCCAGCGCACCGGGACAGTTTAATGAAAAACTGTTTTTT; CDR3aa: CASAPGQFNEKLFF
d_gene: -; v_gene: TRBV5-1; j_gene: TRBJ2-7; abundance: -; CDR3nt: TGCGCCAGCAGCTTGACAGGCCTAACCCCCTACGAGCAGTACTTC; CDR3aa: CASSLTGLTPYEQYF
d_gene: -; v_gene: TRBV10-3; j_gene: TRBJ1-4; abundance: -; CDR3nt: TGTGCCTCCGGGGGAGGCCCCGCAACTAATGAAAAACTGTTTTTT; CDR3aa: CASGGGPATNEKLFF
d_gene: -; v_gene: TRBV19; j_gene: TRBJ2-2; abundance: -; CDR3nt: TGTGCCAGTAGTATACCCGGGTTTAACACCGGGGAGCTGTTTTTT; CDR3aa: CASSIPGFNTGELFF
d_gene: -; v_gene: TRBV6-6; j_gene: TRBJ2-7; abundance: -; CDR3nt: TGTGCCAGCAGCCTATCACCATCCTACGAGCAGTACTTC; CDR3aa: CASSLSPSYEQYF
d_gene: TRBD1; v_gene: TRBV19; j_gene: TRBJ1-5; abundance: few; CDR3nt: TGTGCCAGCGGACAGGGCAATCAGCCCCAGCATTTT; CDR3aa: CASGQGNQPQHF
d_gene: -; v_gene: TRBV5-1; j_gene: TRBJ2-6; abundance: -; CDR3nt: TGCGCCAGCAGCTTGGGAACCCAATCTGGGGCCAACGTCCTGACTTTC; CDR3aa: CASSLGTQSGANVLTF
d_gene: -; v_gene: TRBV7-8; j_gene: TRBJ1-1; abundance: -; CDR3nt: TGTGCCAGCAGCCCCTATAGGTTTGGGGGTAACACTGAAGCTTTCTTT; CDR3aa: CASSPYRFGGNTEAFF
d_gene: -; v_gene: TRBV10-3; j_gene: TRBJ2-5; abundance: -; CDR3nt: TGTGCCATCAGACCCAGGGTTGGGAGCGAGACCCAGTACTTC; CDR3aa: CAIRPRVGSETQYF
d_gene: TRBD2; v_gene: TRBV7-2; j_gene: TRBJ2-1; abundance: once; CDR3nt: TGTGCCAGCAGCTTAGCAGCGGGGGGGTTCAATGAGCAGTTCTTC; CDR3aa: CASSLAAGGFNEQFF
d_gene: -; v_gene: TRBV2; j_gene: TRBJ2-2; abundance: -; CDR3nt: TGTGCCAGCACCCTTGAGGGGCAGACGAACACCGGGGAGCTGTTTTTT; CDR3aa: CASTLEGQTNTGELFF
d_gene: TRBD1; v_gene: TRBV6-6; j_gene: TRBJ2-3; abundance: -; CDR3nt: TGTGCCAGCAGCCAGGGACTGGGACAGGGCTTAGATACGCAGTATTTT; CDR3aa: CASSQGLGQGLDTQYF
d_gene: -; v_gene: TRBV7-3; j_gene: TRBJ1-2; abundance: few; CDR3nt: TGTGCCAGCAGCTTATCACGAGGCGATGGCTACACCTTC; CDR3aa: CASSLSRGDGYTF
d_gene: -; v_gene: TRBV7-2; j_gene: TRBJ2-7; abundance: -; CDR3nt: TGTGCCAGCAGCTTAGCAACCGACAGCCCCTACGAGCAGTACTTC; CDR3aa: CASSLATDSPYEQYF
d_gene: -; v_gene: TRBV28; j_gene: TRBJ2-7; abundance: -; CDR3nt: TGTGCCAGCAGTTTGATTTGGGACTACGAGCAGTACTTC; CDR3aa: CASSLIWDYEQYF
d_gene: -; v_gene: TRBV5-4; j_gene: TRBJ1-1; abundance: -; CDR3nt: TGTGCCAGCACGGGCAGGGTGAACACTGAAGCTTTCTTT; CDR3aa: CASTGRVNTEAFF
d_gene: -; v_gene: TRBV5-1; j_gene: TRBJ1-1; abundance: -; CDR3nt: TGCGCCAGCAGCTGGGGAGGAGACACTGAAGCTTTCTTT; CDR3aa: CASSWGGDTEAFF
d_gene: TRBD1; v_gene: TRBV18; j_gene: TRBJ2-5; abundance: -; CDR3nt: TGTGCCAGCTCACGCAACAGGGGACCCCAAGAGACCCAGTACTTC; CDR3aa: CASSRNRGPQETQYF
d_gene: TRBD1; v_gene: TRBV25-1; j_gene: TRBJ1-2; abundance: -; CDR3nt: TGTGCCAGCAGTGAATCCGACAGGGGAAGTTTGGTGGGTGGCTACACCTTC; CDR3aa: CASSESDRGSLVGGYTF
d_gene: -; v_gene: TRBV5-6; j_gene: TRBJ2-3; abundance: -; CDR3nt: TGTGCCAGCAGCTTAACAGGGCCCACAGTCTCAGATACGCAGTATTTT; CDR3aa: CASSLTGPTVSDTQYF
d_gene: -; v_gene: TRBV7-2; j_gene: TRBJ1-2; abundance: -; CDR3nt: TGTGCCAGCAGCTTAGATCCACAGGGTGGCTACACCTTC; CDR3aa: CASSLDPQGGYTF
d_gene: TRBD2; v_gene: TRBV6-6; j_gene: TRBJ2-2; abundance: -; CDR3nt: TGTGCCAGCAGTTACAATCGGGGGGGCGGCACCGGGGAGCTGTTTTTT; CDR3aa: CASSYNRGGGTGELFF
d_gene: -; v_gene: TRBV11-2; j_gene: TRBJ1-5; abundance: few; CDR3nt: TGTGCCAGCAGCTTAGGCAATCAGCCCCAGCATTTT; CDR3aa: CASSLGNQPQHF
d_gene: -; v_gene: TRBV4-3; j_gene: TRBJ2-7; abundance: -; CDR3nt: TGCGCCAGCAGCCTTCGTGGGGGTGGCGAGCAGTACTTC; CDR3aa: CASSLRGGGEQYF
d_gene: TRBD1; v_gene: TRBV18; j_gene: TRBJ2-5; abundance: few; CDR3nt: TGTGCCAGCTCACCCCAACAGGACAGGAGTCCCGAGACCCAGTACTTC; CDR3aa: CASSPQQDRSPETQYF
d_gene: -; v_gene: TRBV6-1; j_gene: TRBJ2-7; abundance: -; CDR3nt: TGTGCCAGCCAGCGAATGGGGACCTCCTACGAGCAGTACTTC; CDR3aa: CASQRMGTSYEQYF
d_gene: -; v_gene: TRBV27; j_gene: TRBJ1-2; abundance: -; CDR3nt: TGTGCCACCCAACCCGCAGGGACGGGAGGTTATGGCTACACCTTC; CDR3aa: CATQPAGTGGYGYTF
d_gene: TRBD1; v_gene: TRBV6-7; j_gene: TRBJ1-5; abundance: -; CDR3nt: TGTGCCAGCAGCCAGACAGGGGATGTAATTGGCAATCAGCCCCAGCATTTT; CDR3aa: CASSQTGDVIGNQPQHF
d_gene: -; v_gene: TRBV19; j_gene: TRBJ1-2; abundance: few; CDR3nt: TGTGCCAGTAGTATGCGCGGGGGCTACACCTTC; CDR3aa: CASSMRGGYTF
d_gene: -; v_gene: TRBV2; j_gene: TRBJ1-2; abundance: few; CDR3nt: TGTGCCAGCAGCGATCGGACCCACAGCGGCGGCTACACCTTC; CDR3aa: CASSDRTHSGGYTF
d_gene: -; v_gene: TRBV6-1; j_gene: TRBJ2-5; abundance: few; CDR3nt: TGTGCCAGCAGTGCGGTTGGTGGCTCAAGGGGGGAGACCCAGTACTTC; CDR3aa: CASSAVGGSRGETQYF
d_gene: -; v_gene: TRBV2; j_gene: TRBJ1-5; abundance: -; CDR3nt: TGTGCCAGCAGTGAATTATGGGGGGCTTATCAGCCCCAGCATTTT; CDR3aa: CASSELWGAYQPQHF
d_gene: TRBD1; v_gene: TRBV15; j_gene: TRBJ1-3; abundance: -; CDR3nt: TGTGCCACCAGCAGACTTTCAGGGGGCAATTCTGGAAACACCATATATTTT; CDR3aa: CATSRLSGGNSGNTIYF
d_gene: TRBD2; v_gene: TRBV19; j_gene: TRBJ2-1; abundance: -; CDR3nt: TGTGCCAGTAGTACGCTACCGGGACTAGCGGGGGGATCCTACAATGAGCAGTTCTTC; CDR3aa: CASSTLPGLAGGSYNEQFF
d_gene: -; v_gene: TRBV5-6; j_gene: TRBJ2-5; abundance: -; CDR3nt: TGTGCCAGCAGCCCCCGGTATGTGGACAAAAGAGAGACCCAGTACTTC; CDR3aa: CASSPRYVDKRETQYF
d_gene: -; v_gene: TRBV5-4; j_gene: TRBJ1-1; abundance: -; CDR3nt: TGTGCCAGCAGCTTGGTGACAGGCCCATTAACTGAAGCTTTCTTT; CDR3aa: CASSLVTGPLTEAFF
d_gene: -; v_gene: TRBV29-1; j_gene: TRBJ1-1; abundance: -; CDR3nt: TGCAGCGTAGGAAAGTACACTGAAGCTTTCTTT; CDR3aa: CSVGKYTEAFF
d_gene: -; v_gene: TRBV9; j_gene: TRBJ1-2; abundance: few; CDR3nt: TGTGCCAGCAGCGTAATAGCTAACTATGGCTACACCTTC; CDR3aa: CASSVIANYGYTF
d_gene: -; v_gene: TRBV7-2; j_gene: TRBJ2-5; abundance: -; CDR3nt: TGTGCCAGCAGCTTAGGACTAGTTGAGACCCAGTACTTC; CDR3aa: CASSLGLVETQYF
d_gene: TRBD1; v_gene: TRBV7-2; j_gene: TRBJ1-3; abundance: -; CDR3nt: TGTGCCAGCAGCCGCGACAGGGCGGGAAACACCATATATTTT; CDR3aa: CASSRDRAGNTIYF
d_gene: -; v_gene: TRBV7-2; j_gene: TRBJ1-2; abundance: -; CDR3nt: TGTGCCAGCAGCTTAGGGGGGGGCTATAACTATGGCTACACCTTC; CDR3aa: CASSLGGGYNYGYTF
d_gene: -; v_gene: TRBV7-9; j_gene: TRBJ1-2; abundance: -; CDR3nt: TGTGCCAGCAGCGCCAGGGTATACTATGGCTACACCTTC; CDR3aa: CASSARVYYGYTF
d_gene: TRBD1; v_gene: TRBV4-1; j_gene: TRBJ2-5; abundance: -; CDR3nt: TGCGCCAGCAGCCAGAGCAGGGGGCAAGAGACCCAGTACTTC; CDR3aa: CASSQSRGQETQYF
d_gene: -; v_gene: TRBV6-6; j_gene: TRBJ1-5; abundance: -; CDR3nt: TGTGCCAGCAGTTACTCGGACGGGGATGGCAATCAGCCCCAGCATTTT; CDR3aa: CASSYSDGDGNQPQHF
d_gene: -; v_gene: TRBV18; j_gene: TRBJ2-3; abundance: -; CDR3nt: TGTGCCAGCTCACCACGGGGGCCCACAGATACGCAGTATTTT; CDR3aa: CASSPRGPTDTQYF
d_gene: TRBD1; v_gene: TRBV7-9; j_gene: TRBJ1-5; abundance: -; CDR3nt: TGTGCCAGCAGCCCTCTCACCGGACAGGGTAGCAATCAGCCCCAGCATTTT; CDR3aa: CASSPLTGQGSNQPQHF
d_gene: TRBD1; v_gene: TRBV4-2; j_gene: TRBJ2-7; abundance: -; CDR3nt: TGTGCCAGCAGCCAAGATCCTAAGACAGGGGCCTACGAGCAGTACTTC; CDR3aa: CASSQDPKTGAYEQYF
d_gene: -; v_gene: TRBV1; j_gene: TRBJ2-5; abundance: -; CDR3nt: TGCACCAGCAGCCAAGAGGTCCCTGTGACCCAGTACTTC; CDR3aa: CTSSQEVPVTQYF
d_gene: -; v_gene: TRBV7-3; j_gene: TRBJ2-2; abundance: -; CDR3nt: TGTGCCAGCAGCCCCCCCGAAAACACCGGGGAGCTGTTTTTT; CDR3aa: CASSPPENTGELFF
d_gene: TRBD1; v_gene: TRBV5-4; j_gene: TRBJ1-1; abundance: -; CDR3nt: TGTGCCAGCAGCGGGACAGGGGAGAGGCCTGAAGCTTTCTTT; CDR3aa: CASSGTGERPEAFF
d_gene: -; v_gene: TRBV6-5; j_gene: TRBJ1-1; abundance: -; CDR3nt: TGTGCCAGCAGTTACTCGAGAGGTGAAGCTTTCTTT; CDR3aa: CASSYSRGEAFF
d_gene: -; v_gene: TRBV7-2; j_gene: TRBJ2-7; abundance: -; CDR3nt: TGTGCCAGCAGCTTTACCCTCCAGGGCTCCTACGAGCAGTACTTC; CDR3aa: CASSFTLQGSYEQYF
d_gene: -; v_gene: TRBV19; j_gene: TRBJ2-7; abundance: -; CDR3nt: TGTGCCAGTAGTATGTCCTTCAGAGCCTCCTACGAGCAGTACTTC; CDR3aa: CASSMSFRASYEQYF
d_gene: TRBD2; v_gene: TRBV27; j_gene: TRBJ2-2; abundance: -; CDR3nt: TGTGCCAGCAGTTTATTAGCGGGGGGGAACACCGGGGAGCTGTTTTTT; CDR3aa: CASSLLAGGNTGELFF
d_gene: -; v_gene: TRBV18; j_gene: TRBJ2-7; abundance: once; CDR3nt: TGTGCCAGCTCCGGTGGCGGATACGAGCAGTACTTC; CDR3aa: CASSGGGYEQYF
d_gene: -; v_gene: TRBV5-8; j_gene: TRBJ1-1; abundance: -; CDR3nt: TGTGCCAGCAGCTTGAGGGTGACAGGTGGCTCCGAAGCTTTCTTT; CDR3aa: CASSLRVTGGSEAFF
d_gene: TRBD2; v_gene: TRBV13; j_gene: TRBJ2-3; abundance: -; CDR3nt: TGTGCCAGCAGCGTCGGGACTAGCGGGTTGAGCACAGATACGCAGTATTTT; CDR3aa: CASSVGTSGLSTDTQYF